These T cell receptor beta chains were read from a single sample in a study of OX40 agonist ivuxolimab in advanced cancers. Sequenced by immunoSEQ multiplex PCR; TCRdb stores in-frame clones only, minus some. The data show about 61,000 clones, about 88% seen once. This specimen consisted of CD4+ or CD8+ T cells sorted from blood, obtained in a trial of the OX40 agonist ivuxolimab. Source of these receptors: an adult with an advanced solid tumor such as melanoma, head and neck, liver or kidney cancer. Each CDR3 is given without its conserved first and last residue.

J gene: TRBJ2-5; V gene: TRBV18; CDR3 protein: ASTPGGPEAQY
J gene: TRBJ2-7; V gene: TRBV6-5; CDR3 protein: ASRDGQAYEQY
J gene: TRBJ1-4; V gene: TRBV6-5; CDR3 protein: ASSYGRHNEKLF
J gene: TRBJ2-1; V gene: TRBV4-1; CDR3 protein: ASSQDGTRGYNEQF
J gene: TRBJ2-3; V gene: TRBV6-5; CDR3 protein: ASSMLSAQY
J gene: TRBJ2-7; V gene: TRBV5-1; CDR3 protein: ASSFRGNYEQY
J gene: TRBJ1-5; V gene: TRBV7-2; CDR3 protein: ASSLERAGQPQH
J gene: TRBJ2-2; V gene: TRBV9; CDR3 protein: ASSVGPAGGPNGELF
J gene: TRBJ2-1; V gene: TRBV6-1; CDR3 protein: ASSEYPGSSYNEQF
J gene: TRBJ2-7; V gene: TRBV5-1; CDR3 protein: ASSSLPRGQASSYEQY
J gene: TRBJ2-2; V gene: TRBV5-1; CDR3 protein: ASSLTETLVNTGELF
J gene: TRBJ1-2; V gene: TRBV28; CDR3 protein: ASSLPGTETNYGYT
J gene: TRBJ1-2; V gene: TRBV4-1; CDR3 protein: ASSRRTGGDLYGYT
J gene: TRBJ2-7; V gene: TRBV7-2; CDR3 protein: ASSGRLAGGAYEQY
J gene: TRBJ1-2; V gene: TRBV19; CDR3 protein: ASRDSQHRGYGYT
J gene: TRBJ1-1; V gene: TRBV7-9; CDR3 protein: ASSFAPEVEAF
J gene: TRBJ2-2; V gene: TRBV28; CDR3 protein: ASSRRQGTVGELF
J gene: TRBJ1-5; V gene: TRBV18; CDR3 protein: ASSTVGHSNQPQH
J gene: TRBJ1-2; V gene: TRBV19; CDR3 protein: ASSPIPTSGRSYGYT
J gene: TRBJ1-2; V gene: TRBV18; CDR3 protein: ASSPWGAGTDYGYT
J gene: TRBJ1-2; V gene: TRBV11-2; CDR3 protein: ASSSQPTGFRGYT
J gene: TRBJ1-2; V gene: TRBV4-2; CDR3 protein: ASSQVDSYGYT
J gene: TRBJ2-3; V gene: TRBV19; CDR3 protein: ASSKRLAQSTDTQY
J gene: TRBJ1-5; V gene: TRBV27; CDR3 protein: ASSLSAGSNQPQH
J gene: TRBJ2-1; V gene: TRBV7-9; CDR3 protein: ASSRVGGLQDEQF
J gene: TRBJ1-5; V gene: TRBV19; CDR3 protein: ASRAQGQGNQPQH
J gene: TRBJ2-7; V gene: TRBV5-1; CDR3 protein: ASSLTRTGSYEQY
J gene: TRBJ1-6; V gene: TRBV5-3; CDR3 protein: ARSLRQGSNSPLH
J gene: TRBJ2-6; V gene: TRBV25-1; CDR3 protein: ASSEGLSGANVLT
J gene: TRBJ1-2; V gene: TRBV7-9; CDR3 protein: ASSLVGRNYGYT
J gene: TRBJ2-7; V gene: TRBV7-2; CDR3 protein: ASTHQTGYSYEQY
J gene: TRBJ1-2; V gene: TRBV4-1; CDR3 protein: ASSQVGRGATNYGYT
J gene: TRBJ2-1; V gene: TRBV7-9; CDR3 protein: ASSFASGGYEQF
J gene: TRBJ2-1; V gene: TRBV19; CDR3 protein: ASSTGLAGSYNEQF
J gene: TRBJ2-3; V gene: TRBV18; CDR3 protein: ASSPPIADTQY
J gene: TRBJ1-2; V gene: TRBV11-2; CDR3 protein: ASSLVDTNYGYT
J gene: TRBJ2-3; V gene: TRBV14; CDR3 protein: ASSRKLAGARTDTQY
J gene: TRBJ2-3; V gene: TRBV5-5; CDR3 protein: ASSFLAGVPDTQY
J gene: TRBJ1-1; V gene: TRBV29-1; CDR3 protein: SVEGGARKNTEAF
J gene: TRBJ1-4; V gene: TRBV12-5; CDR3 protein: ASGLFKAEIGKLF
J gene: TRBJ2-5; V gene: TRBV19; CDR3 protein: ASAGTAYQETQY
J gene: TRBJ1-2; V gene: TRBV7-9; CDR3 protein: ASSHGTANYGYT
J gene: TRBJ2-2; V gene: TRBV4-1; CDR3 protein: ASSRGQGYTGELF
J gene: TRBJ2-7; V gene: TRBV12-5; CDR3 protein: ASGLGLGYEQY
J gene: TRBJ2-2; V gene: TRBV7-2; CDR3 protein: ASSLKGTGELF
J gene: TRBJ2-2; V gene: TRBV18; CDR3 protein: ASSPIPGAGELF
J gene: TRBJ1-2; V gene: TRBV6-5; CDR3 protein: ASSTNSDYGYT
J gene: TRBJ1-2; V gene: TRBV5-4; CDR3 protein: ASSLEVRETGYT
J gene: TRBJ2-5; V gene: TRBV10-2; CDR3 protein: ASSESTGETQY
J gene: TRBJ2-1; V gene: TRBV2; CDR3 protein: ASTLQVGSNEQF
J gene: TRBJ2-2; V gene: TRBV11-2; CDR3 protein: ASSLATLNTGELF
J gene: TRBJ1-4; V gene: TRBV27; CDR3 protein: ASSLVGANEKLF
J gene: TRBJ1-3; V gene: TRBV5-1; CDR3 protein: ATGDGSGNTIY
J gene: TRBJ1-6; V gene: TRBV7-9; CDR3 protein: ASRTWTGGSYNSPLH
J gene: TRBJ1-1; V gene: TRBV29-1; CDR3 protein: SVEEQARNTEAF